This entry lists 6 T cell receptor beta chains sequenced from one sample in a study of control samples from healthy donors and cancer patients. Generated by immunoSEQ multiplex PCR, the TCRdb table keeps only in-frame clones and is missing some. Of some 120,000 clones in the sample, about 88% were seen once. The sequenced material came from blood. Receptors originate from a woman aged 65 to 85 in good health.

The genes are TRBV5-5 and TRBJ2-7; D gene ambiguous. In germline, CDR1 is SGHKS, CDR2 YYEKEE (reference sequence). This CDR3 comprises 11 residues. V gave up 4 bases and J gave up 2 bases, with 4 bases separating them. CDR3 protein: CASSVTYEQYF. Here the CDR3 DNA reads TGTGCCAGCAGCGTTACCTACGAGCAGTACTTC.

The rearrangement links TRBV6-1 to TRBJ1-2; 8 bases map to TRBD1. Germline V CDR1 and CDR2: MNHNS, SASEGT. The length of the CDR3 is 14 residues. V was pared by 0 bases and J by 8 bases, with 5 bases of the junction left unmatched. The CDR3 loop is CASSEATGGGGYTF. The DNA for the CDR3 is TGTGCCAGCAGTGAAGCCACAGGGGGTGGGGGCTACACCTTC.

CDR3 in amino acids: CASSQDRGANNSPLHF. CDR3 coding DNA: TGCGCCAGCAGCCAAGACAGGGGAGCCAATAATTCACCCCTCCACTTT. The V and J genes are TRBV4-3 and TRBJ1-6; TRBD1 might be the D (6 bases). The V gene's germline CDR1 is LGHNA and CDR2 YSLEER. This CDR3 is 16 amino acids long. V lost 0 bases and J 5 bases, leaving 11 bases between the germline ends.

The V call is TRBV30, the J call TRBJ1-5; a weak D match, TRBD1 (6 bases). V was cut by 4 bases and J by 6 bases, with 19 bases left in between. The CDR3 spans 15 residues. CDR1 is GTSNPN and CDR2 is SVGIG in the germline V gene (reference sequence). CDR3 in DNA: TGTGCCTGGACCTCCAAGGGGGTTAAGGGTCAGCCCCAGCATTTT. It encodes CAWTSKGVKGQPQHF.

In nucleotides, the CDR3 is TGTGCCAGCAGCTTAAGCAGGAACACTGAAGCTTTCTTT. Translating gives CASSLSRNTEAFF. The chain employs TRBV7-7 and TRBJ1-1, with unresolved D. The CDR3 has 13 amino acids. Germline V gene lookup returns CDR1 SSHAT and CDR2 FNYEAQ (reference sequence). Trimming removed 2 bases from V and 1 base from J, with 5 bases in between.

V usage is TRBV6-5 and J usage is TRBJ1-4; D perhaps matches TRBD1 (6 bases). This CDR3 is built from 15 residues. V dropped 0 bases and J dropped 7 bases, with 12 bases sitting between them. Germline-derived CDR1 and CDR2 are MNHEY and SVGAGI. The CDR3 protein is CASSYSTGITEKLFF. For the CDR3, the DNA is TGTGCCAGCAGTTACTCAACAGGGATTACTGAAAAACTGTTTTTT.